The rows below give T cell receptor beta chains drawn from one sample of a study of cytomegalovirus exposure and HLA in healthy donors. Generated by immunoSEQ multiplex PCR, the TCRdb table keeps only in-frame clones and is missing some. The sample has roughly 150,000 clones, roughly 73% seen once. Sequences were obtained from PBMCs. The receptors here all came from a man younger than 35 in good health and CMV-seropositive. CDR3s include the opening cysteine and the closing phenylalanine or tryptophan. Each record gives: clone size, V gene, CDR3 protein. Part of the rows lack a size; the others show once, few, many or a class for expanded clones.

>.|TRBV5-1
CASSPGQGSREKLFF
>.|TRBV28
CASSLAGMSEAFF
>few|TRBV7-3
CASSFSMGSGGGDTQYF
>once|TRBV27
CASSPSGTSPIWTQYF
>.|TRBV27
CASSAPGTGATYEQYF
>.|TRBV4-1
CASSQGRGNNEQFF
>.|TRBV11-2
CASSLLLEQYF
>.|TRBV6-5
CASSYEREGYNEQFF
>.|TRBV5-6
CASSLVEAPYEQYF
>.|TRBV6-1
CASSRKKGGATEAFF
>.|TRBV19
CASSIGTGYGNIQYF
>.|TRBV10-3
CATGGVDTEAFF
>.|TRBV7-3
CASSLPESSRGNEQFF
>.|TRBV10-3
CAISEGRGTHSAAFF
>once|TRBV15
CATSQPGQGFRAFF
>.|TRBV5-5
CASSSLGGNSNQPQHF
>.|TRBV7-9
CASSPTYAGQLKRETQYF
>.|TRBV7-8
CASSLESGAREQYF
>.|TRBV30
CAWTPLRGIVTQYF